This T cell receptor beta chain was recorded in a study of OX40 agonist ivuxolimab in advanced cancers. Study at large: The diagnoses of dose-escalation patients were hepatocellular carcinoma, melanoma, renal cell or head and neck cancer. The group had a mean age of 60 years, ranged from 23 to 79, and was around 86% male. Study-wide results and limits: Specificity for antigen went undetermined in the expanded peripheral T cells. Part of the nonresponder group also had normalized T-cell clonal expansion that was low.

The table came from immunoSEQ multiplex PCR; TCRdb's copy has only in-frame clones and leaves some out. The data show about 59,000 clones, 84% seen once. With respect to this clone: Its antigen is unknown.

This CDR3 has 15 residues. The germline V and J ends were trimmed by 8 bases and 0 bases, with 11 bases remaining between them. CDR1 and CDR2 from the germline V gene are SEHNR and FQNEAQ (reference sequence). The chain combines TRBV7-9 with TRBJ1-6, with TRBD1 as a possible D gene (6 bases). This receptor was identified in an adult with an advanced solid tumor such as melanoma, head and neck, liver or kidney cancer. This specimen consisted of CD4+ or CD8+ T cells sorted from blood, obtained in a trial of the OX40 agonist ivuxolimab. DNA of the CDR3: TGTGCCAGCCGGGACAAGAGCTCCTATAATTCACCCCTCCACTTT. This encodes CASRDKSSYNSPLHF.